This T cell receptor (beta chain) was captured in a study of beta chain features in type 1 diabetes. Overall study: Examination covered around 98,000,000 sorted cells spanning all samples. Study-level results: Across all four CD4+ subsets, people with type 1 diabetes showed modestly shorter TCRB CDR3s. For type 1 diabetes patients, VDJ junctions showed fewer insertions and more deletions.

The germline V gene encodes CDR1 SGHNT and CDR2 YYREEE (reference sequence). This CDR3 is 15 amino acids long. V trimming: 7 bases; J trimming: 1 base; junction bases outside the gene matches: 7. Expressed TCRB transcripts were sequenced because the entire RNA isolate underwent reverse transcription. Method: immunoSEQ multiplex PCR; TCRdb's copy keeps in-frame clones and lacks some. The data show around 310,000 clones, with about 10% seen just once and under 0.02% held by the top ten. This clone was detected only a few times. Its cognate antigen is unknown. The clonotype comes from a woman in her twenties or thirties in good health. Sequencing was carried out using naive CD4+ T cells from blood. This chain uses TRBV5-4 with TRBJ2-2, with TRBD1 matching over 7 bases. CDR3 nucleotide sequence: TGTGCCAGCCGCCGACAGGGAATGAACACCGGGGAGCTGTTTTTT. Its translation: CASRRQGMNTGELFF. Filled out from reference TRBV5-4 and TRBJ2-2, the complete variable domain reads ETGVTQSPTHLIKTRGQQVTLRCSSQSGHNTVSWYQQALGQGPQFIFQYYREEENGRGNFPPRFSGLQFPNYSSELNVNALELDDSALYLCASRRQGMNTGELFFGEGSRLTVL.